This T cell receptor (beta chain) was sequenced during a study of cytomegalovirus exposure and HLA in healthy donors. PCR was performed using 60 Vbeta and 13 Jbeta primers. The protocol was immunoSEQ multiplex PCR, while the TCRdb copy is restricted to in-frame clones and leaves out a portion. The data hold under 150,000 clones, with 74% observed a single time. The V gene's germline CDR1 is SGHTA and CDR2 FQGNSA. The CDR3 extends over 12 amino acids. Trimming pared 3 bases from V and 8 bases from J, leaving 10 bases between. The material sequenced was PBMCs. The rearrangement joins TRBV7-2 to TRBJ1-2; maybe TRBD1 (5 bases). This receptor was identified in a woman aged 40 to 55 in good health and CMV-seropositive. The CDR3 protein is CASSFPWGGYTF. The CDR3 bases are TGTGCCAGCAGCTTTCCCTGGGGCGGCTACACCTTC.